The sequence of this T cell receptor beta chain was determined in a study of cytomegalovirus exposure and HLA in healthy donors. The study's findings and limits: Most subjects had HLA-A and HLA-B alleles reportedly predicted accurately by TCR beta sequences. An assumption of roughly uniform sequencing depth across donors underlay the presence/absence analyses.

The CDR3 is 12 residues long. CDR1 is GTSNPN, CDR2 SVGIG, per germline (reference sequence). V was clipped by 2 bases and J by 9 bases, with 11 bases between them. In the PCR, 60 Vbeta and 13 Jbeta primers were used. Produced via immunoSEQ multiplex PCR; TCRdb's table is partial and in-frame only. Of 200,000 or so clones in the sample, approximately 88% were seen once. This clone was detected a few times. The antigen remains undetermined. The gene calls are TRBV30 and TRBJ2-1, with a possible D match to TRBD1 (6 bases). This receptor was taken from a boy between 2 and 10 years old in good health and CMV-seronegative. Sequenced input: PBMCs. The CDR3 bases are TGTGCCTGGAGTTTCGGGACACTTGAGCAGTTCTTC. Residues: CAWSFGTLEQFF.